The clone carrying this T cell receptor beta chain has only a few counts. This entry comes from a study of T cells in Graves' hyperthyroidism and ophthalmopathy. CDR3 length: 16 residues. Germline loops: CDR1 DFQATT, CDR2 SNEGSKA (reference sequence). V was cut by 0 bases and J by 0 bases, with 15 bases left in between. TCR beta CDR3 sequences were amplified from RNA transcripts. First-round RT-PCR with HTBI primers amplified the TCR CDR3 region. TCRdb reprocessed the multiplex PCR reads with MiXCR, giving one entry per CDR3 protein. The sample holds 300,000 to 450,000 distinct CDR3 sequences; about 15% are singletons and the top ten take approximately 30%.

The V gene is TRBV20-1, the J gene TRBJ2-7, with D perhaps matching TRBD2 (8 bases). The sequenced material came from blood. The clonotype originates from a woman between 18 and 29 years old with Graves' hyperthyroidism that later progressed to Graves' ophthalmopathy. The CDR3, as DNA: TGCAGTGCTAGAGATCGGGAGGGGGCAAACTCCTACGAGCAGTACTTC. It yields the protein CSARDREGANSYEQYF.